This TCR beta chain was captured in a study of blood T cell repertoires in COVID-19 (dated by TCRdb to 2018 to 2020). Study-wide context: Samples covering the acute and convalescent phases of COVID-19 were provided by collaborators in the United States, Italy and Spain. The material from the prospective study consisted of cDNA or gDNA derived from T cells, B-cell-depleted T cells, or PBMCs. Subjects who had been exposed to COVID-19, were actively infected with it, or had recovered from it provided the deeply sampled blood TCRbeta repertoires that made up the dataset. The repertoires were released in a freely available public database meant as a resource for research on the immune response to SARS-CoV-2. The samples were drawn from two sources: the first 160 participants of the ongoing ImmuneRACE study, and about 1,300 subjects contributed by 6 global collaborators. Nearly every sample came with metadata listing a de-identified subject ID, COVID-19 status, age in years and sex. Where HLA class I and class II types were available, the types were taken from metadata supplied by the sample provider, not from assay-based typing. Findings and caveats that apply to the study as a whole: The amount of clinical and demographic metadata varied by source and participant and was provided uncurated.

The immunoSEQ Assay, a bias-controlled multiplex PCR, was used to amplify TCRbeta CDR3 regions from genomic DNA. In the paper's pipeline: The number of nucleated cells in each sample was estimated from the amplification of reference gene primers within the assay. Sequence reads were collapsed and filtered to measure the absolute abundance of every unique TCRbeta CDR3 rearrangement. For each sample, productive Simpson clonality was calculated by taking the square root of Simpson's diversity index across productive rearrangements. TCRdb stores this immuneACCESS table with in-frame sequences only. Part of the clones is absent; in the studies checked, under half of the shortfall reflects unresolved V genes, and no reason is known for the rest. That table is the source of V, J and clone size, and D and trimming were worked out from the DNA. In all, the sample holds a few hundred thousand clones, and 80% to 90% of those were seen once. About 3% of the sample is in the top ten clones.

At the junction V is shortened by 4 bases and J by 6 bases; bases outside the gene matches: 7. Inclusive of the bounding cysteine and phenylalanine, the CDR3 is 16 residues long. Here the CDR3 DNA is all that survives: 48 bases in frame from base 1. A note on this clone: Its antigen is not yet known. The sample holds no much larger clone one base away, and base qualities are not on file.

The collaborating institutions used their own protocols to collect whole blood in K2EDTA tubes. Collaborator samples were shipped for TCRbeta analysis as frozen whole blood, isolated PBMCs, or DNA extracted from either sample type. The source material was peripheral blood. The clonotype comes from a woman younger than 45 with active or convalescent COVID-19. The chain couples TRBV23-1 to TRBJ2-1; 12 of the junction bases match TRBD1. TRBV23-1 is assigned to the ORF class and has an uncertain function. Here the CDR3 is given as CASSPGTGGEGNEQFF. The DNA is TGCGCCAGCAGTCCCGGGACAGGGGGCGAGGGCAATGAGCAGTTCTTC.